One and the same sample provided the 30 T cell receptor beta chains below, sequenced in a study of cytomegalovirus exposure and HLA in healthy donors. The study ran its PCR with 60 Vbeta and 13 Jbeta primers. Only in-frame clones appear in the TCRdb table, and some are missing; sequencing was by immunoSEQ multiplex PCR. The sample comprises around 74,000 clones, 75% to 85% of which are singletons, and 3% to 3.5% rests with the top ten. Sequenced input: PBMCs. These receptors all stem from a man aged 40-49 years in good health and CMV-seronegative.

The chain joins TRBV5-5 to TRBJ2-4; D ambiguous. V was trimmed by 0 bases and J by 0 bases, leaving 7 bases between them. Germline CDR1 and CDR2: SGHKS and YYEKEE (reference sequence). The CDR3 is 15 residues long. CDR3 DNA: TGTGCCAGCAGCTTGGTTACAATAGCCAAAAACATTCAGTACTTC. The encoded protein is CASSLVTIAKNIQYF.

The sample holds a few counts of this clone. The chain couples TRBV10-3 to TRBJ2-2; 7 positions match TRBD1. There are 13 residues in the CDR3. Germline CDR1 is ENHRY and CDR2 is SYGVKD. The J segment lost 0 bases and the V segment lost 10 bases, leaving 2 bases of the junction unmatched. The CDR3 region is CATGQSNTGELFF. The CDR3 DNA follows: TGTGCCACGGGACAGTCGAACACCGGGGAGCTGTTTTTT.

The rearrangement links TRBV6-4 to TRBJ1-1, with a tentative D call TRBD1 (5 bases). This CDR3 region has 13 residues. Trimming took 6 bases from V and 3 from J, leaving 11 bases between them. The germline V gene encodes CDR1 MRHNA and CDR2 SNTAGT. The CDR3 DNA reads TGTGCCAGCAGACGACAGAAGGACACTGAAGCTTTCTTT. Its protein is CASRRQKDTEAFF.

CDR3 DNA: TGCGCCAGCAGGTTACAGGGGGCGGCCTACAATGAGCAGTTCTTC. Protein: CASRLQGAAYNEQFF. The chain is built from TRBV23-1 and TRBJ2-1, with 9 bases identical to TRBD1. TRBV23-1 is placed among ORFs of uncertain function. The CDR3 sequence is 15 residues long. V was pared by 6 bases and J by 2 bases, with 5 bases of the junction left unmatched.

The CDR3 DNA sequence: TGCGCCAGCTCAAAACCAAGCGGGGGGGCGGCAGATACGCAGTATTTT. It encodes CASSKPSGGAADTQYF. The V gene is TRBV5-1, the J gene TRBJ2-3; 10 bases are a match to TRBD2. This CDR3 contains 16 residues. CDR1 SGHRS and CDR2 YFSETQ come from the germline V gene. V trimming: 7 bases; J trimming: 4 bases; junction bases outside the gene matches: 12.

This chain links TRBV4-1 with TRBJ1-1; D is possibly TRBD1 (5 bases). Trimming removed 0 bases at V and 6 bases at J, with 20 bases between. The CDR3 totals 17 residues. CDR1 is MGHRA and CDR2 is YSYEKL in the germline V gene. The CDR3 nucleotides read TGCGCCAGCAGCCAAGATTTTACAGGTGCGGGATGGCCTGAAGCTTTCTTT. This sequence encodes CASSQDFTGAGWPEAFF.

This clone appeared a single time. The chain recombines TRBV7-2 with TRBJ1-2; maybe TRBD1 (5 bases). V was cut by 2 bases and J by 8 bases, with 12 bases left in between. CDR1 is SGHTA, CDR2 FQGNSA, per germline. The length of the CDR3 is 13 residues. Here the CDR3 reads CASSLFRGSGYTF. DNA for the CDR3: TGTGCCAGCAGCTTATTTCGGGGGTCGGGCTACACCTTC.

The sample holds a few counts of this clone. The chain recombines TRBV2 with TRBJ2-1, with 15 positions matching TRBD2. The length of the CDR3 is 16 residues. Germline loops: CDR1 SNHLY, CDR2 FYNNEI. The V segment lost 5 bases and the J segment 12 bases; nucleotides outside the gene matches: 11. CDR3 nucleotides: TGTGCCAGCAGTTCATCCGGGACTAGCGGGGGGCCTGGGCAGTTCTTC. It specifies CASSSSGTSGGPGQFF.

This clone occurred once. This chain connects TRBV5-1 to TRBJ1-2; possible D gene TRBD1, 6 bases. The CDR3 spans 12 residues. Germline values: CDR1 SGHRS, CDR2 YFSETQ. V was trimmed by 5 bases and J by 6 bases, leaving 11 bases between them. In DNA, the CDR3 is TGCGCCAGCAGAAAGGACAGAAATGGCTACACCTTC. This encodes CASRKDRNGYTF.

V is TRBV7-9 and J is TRBJ1-4; D is unresolved. Trimming shortened V by 4 bases and J by 8 bases, and 8 bases separated the two germline ends. There are 12 residues in the CDR3. Germline assignment: CDR1 SEHNR and CDR2 FQNEAQ (reference sequence). The CDR3 here is CASSWGGEKLFF. The DNA for the CDR3 is TGTGCCAGCAGCTGGGGAGGGGAAAAACTGTTTTTT.

The rearrangement links TRBV5-1 to TRBJ1-4; D call uncertain. Trimming pared 4 bases from V and 5 bases from J, leaving 15 bases between. CDR1 and CDR2 from the germline V gene are SGHRS and YFSETQ. This CDR3 spans 15 amino acids. The CDR3 bases are TGCGCCAGCAGCCGCGCCGCTTCGGGGAATGAAAAACTGTTTTTT. Its protein is CASSRAASGNEKLFF.

This chain uses TRBV5-1 with TRBJ1-2; TRBD1 might be the D (6 bases). The CDR3 runs to 14 residues. With 1 base removed from V and 2 bases from J, the gap between germline ends came to 9 bases. In germline, CDR1 is SGHRS, CDR2 YFSETQ. The CDR3 DNA sequence: TGCGCCAGCAGCTTGCACAGGGAAAACTATGGCTACACCTTC. Protein product: CASSLHRENYGYTF. The whole variable domain, filled in from reference TRBV5-1 and TRBJ1-2, reads KAGVTQTPRYLIKTRGQQVTLSCSPISGHRSVSWYQQTPGQGLQFLFEYFSETQRNKGNFPGRFSGRQFSNSRSEMNVSTLELGDSALYLCASSLHRENYGYTFGSGTRLTVV.

V is TRBV5-6 and J is TRBJ1-3, with no clear D. Germline-derived CDR1 and CDR2 are SGHDT and YYEEEE. Trimming stripped 1 base from V and 4 bases from J, with 6 bases between. The CDR3 covers 13 residues. The CDR3 DNA follows: TGTGCCAGCAGCTTGAACTCCGGAAACACCATATATTTT. Translation gives CASSLNSGNTIYF.

The chain uses TRBV10-3 and TRBJ1-5, with 7 bases matching TRBD1. Germline CDR1 and CDR2: ENHRY and SYGVKD. The length of the CDR3 is 13 residues. After removal of 7 bases from V and 6 bases from J, the junction contained 6 bases not matched to a gene. CDR3 sequence: CAITQGDGQPQHF. CDR3 DNA sequence: TGTGCCATCACCCAGGGGGACGGTCAGCCCCAGCATTTT.

V and J are TRBV10-3 and TRBJ1-2, with 8 bases identical to TRBD1. The CDR3 extends over 15 amino acids. From germline, CDR1 is ENHRY and CDR2 SYGVKD. V gave up 4 bases and J gave up 1 base; unmatched junction bases: 5. CDR3 nucleotides: TGTGCCATCAGTGCTCCGGACAGGGTTAACTATGGCTACACCTTC. Translating it yields CAISAPDRVNYGYTF.

As concerns this clone: A junction end diverges from the germline sequence, so it may reflect a read error. V is TRBV7-9 and J is TRBJ2-2, with 8 bases identical to TRBD1. The CDR3 loop spans 17 amino acids. Germline V lookup: CDR1 SEHNR, CDR2 FQNEAQ (reference sequence). The DNA of the CDR3 is TGTTCCAGCAGCTTAGATCGGACAGGGCGAAACACCGGGGAGCTGTTTTTT. It specifies CSSSLDRTGRNTGELFF.

The chain links TRBV7-9 to TRBJ2-7; D not certain. V was cut by 1 base and J by 2 bases, with 6 bases left in between. The CDR3 totals 13 residues. CDR1 SEHNR and CDR2 FQNEAQ come from the germline V gene (reference sequence). The CDR3 region is CASSLDVTYEQYF. The CDR3 DNA reads TGTGCCAGCAGCTTAGATGTAACCTACGAGCAGTACTTC.

The chain couples TRBV19 to TRBJ1-5; 12 nucleotides match TRBD1. V dropped 4 bases and J dropped 1; count of bases not matched to a gene: 5. There are 17 residues in the CDR3. Germline CDR1 is LNHDA and CDR2 is SQIVND (reference sequence). Written as DNA, the CDR3 is TGTGCCAGTAGTAGGGACAGGGGGCGCGAAAGCAATCAGCCCCAGCATTTT. Amino acids: CASSRDRGRESNQPQHF.

This chain joins TRBV19 and TRBJ1-2, with a possible D match to TRBD1 (5 bases). The germline gives CDR1 LNHDA, CDR2 SQIVND (reference sequence). The CDR3 consists of 14 residues. V was pared by 3 bases and J by 3 bases, with 11 bases between. As DNA, the CDR3 is TGTGCCAGTAGTATGGATGCGGGACACTATGGCTACACCTTC. Translated: CASSMDAGHYGYTF.

This clone came up once. V gene TRBV29-1 combines with J gene TRBJ2-3, with 15 bases identical to TRBD2. V lost 4 bases, J lost 3 bases, and 2 bases stayed unmatched. This CDR3 is built from 15 residues. Per the germline V gene, CDR1 is SQVTM and CDR2 is ANQGSEA. CDR3 nucleotide sequence: TGCAGCGTTGTTGGACTAGCGGGGGGGACAGATACGCAGTATTTT. Residues: CSVVGLAGGTDTQYF.

This rearrangement joins TRBV9 to TRBJ1-3; no definite D call. V lost 1 base, J lost 0 bases, and 11 bases lay in between. Germline V gene lookup returns CDR1 SGDLS and CDR2 YYNGEE. This CDR3 has 16 residues. The CDR3 sequence is CASSVIPGSSGNTIYF. The CDR3 DNA follows: TGTGCCAGCAGCGTAATCCCGGGAAGCTCTGGAAACACCATATATTTT.

The gene calls are TRBV5-1 and TRBJ1-2; the D is unclear. The CDR3 loop spans 15 amino acids. V was shortened by 0 bases and J by 4 bases, with 13 bases between the two germline ends. Per the germline V gene, CDR1 is SGHRS and CDR2 is YFSETQ. The CDR3 spells CASSLEAGTLYGYTF. The CDR3 nucleotides read TGCGCCAGCAGCTTGGAGGCAGGTACCCTCTATGGCTACACCTTC.

The gene calls are TRBV7-8 and TRBJ2-7; 12 positions match TRBD1. CDR3 length: 14 residues. V lost 5 bases to trimming and J lost 6 bases; unmatched junction nucleotides: 5. Germline lookup yields CDR1 SGHVS and CDR2 FQNEAQ. The CDR3 DNA sequence: TGTGCCAGCAGCCGGGACAGGGGGCTACGCGAGCAGTACTTC. Amino acids: CASSRDRGLREQYF.

This clone was detected only once. In DNA form, the CDR3 reads TGTGCCAGCAGTGGTTCAGGCTACACAGATACGCAGTATTTT. It is translated as CASSGSGYTDTQYF. V and J are TRBV2 and TRBJ2-3; the D is unclear. Germline-derived CDR1 and CDR2 are SNHLY and FYNNEI. V was cut by 4 bases and J by 2 bases, with 10 bases left in between. CDR3 length equals 14 residues.

V and J are TRBV30 and TRBJ2-7; TRBD2 is a possible D gene (6 bases). The CDR3 covers 13 residues. V shed 4 bases and J shed 4 bases, with 14 bases lying between them. CDR1 is GTSNPN and CDR2 is SVGIG in the germline V gene (reference sequence). The CDR3: CAWTPPGRYEQYF. The DNA of the CDR3 is TGTGCCTGGACACCCCCGGGGAGGTACGAGCAGTACTTC.

This clone was seen only once. This chain uses TRBV29-1 with TRBJ2-2; D is ambiguous. Germline V CDR1 and CDR2: SQVTM, ANQGSEA. Trimming pared 3 bases from V and 6 bases from J, leaving 8 bases between. The CDR3 extends over 12 amino acids. The CDR3 region is CSVDTRPGELFF. CDR3 nucleotide sequence: TGCAGCGTTGATACCAGGCCCGGGGAGCTGTTTTTT.

The table lists this clone with a few counts. V usage is TRBV18 and J usage is TRBJ2-1; the D gene is possibly TRBD1 (5 bases). Germline loops: CDR1 KGHSH, CDR2 LQKENI. This CDR3 region has 14 residues. The ends were cut back, 4 bases at V and 8 bases at J, with 15 bases in the middle. The CDR3 DNA reads TGTGCCAGCTCACGCGACCAACAGGAATATGAGCAGTTCTTC. This sequence encodes CASSRDQQEYEQFF.

The V call is TRBV19, the J call TRBJ1-1; TRBD1 aligns across 7 bases. In germline, CDR1 is LNHDA, CDR2 SQIVND (reference sequence). This CDR3 region has 14 residues. V shed 3 bases, J shed 3 bases, and the junction held 4 bases outside the gene matches. The CDR3 sequence: CASSMIDRDTEAFF. DNA of the CDR3: TGTGCCAGTAGTATGATTGACAGGGACACTGAAGCTTTCTTT. The variable domain in full, with the rest retrieved from reference TRBV19 and TRBJ1-1, is DGGITQSPKYLFRKEGQNVTLSCEQNLNHDAMYWYRQDPGQGLRLIYYSQIVNDFQKGDIAEGYSVSREKKESFPLTVTSAQKNPTAFYLCASSMIDRDTEAFFGQGTRLTVV.

This clone is deemed medium-sized. The chain links TRBV2 to TRBJ1-6; D gene uncertain. V was cut by 6 bases and J by 0 bases, with 15 bases left in between. Per the germline V gene, CDR1 is SNHLY and CDR2 is FYNNEI. The CDR3 spans 17 residues. CDR3 in DNA: TGTGCCAGCAGGAGGCGGTTCCAGAGCTCCTATAATTCACCCCTCCACTTT. Protein: CASRRRFQSSYNSPLHF. The entire variable domain, with the rest obtained from reference TRBV2 and TRBJ1-6, is as follows: EPEVTQTPSHQVTQMGQEVILRCVPISNHLYFYWYRQILGQKVEFLVSFYNNEISEKSEIFDDQFSVERPDGSNFTLKIRSTKLEDSAMYFCASRRRFQSSYNSPLHFGNGTRLTVT.

J is TRBJ1-3 and V is TRBV7-2, with D maybe TRBD1 (5 bases). Germline CDR1 and CDR2: SGHTA and FQGNSA. Trimming took 5 bases from V and 2 from J, leaving 16 bases between them. The CDR3 is 16 amino acids. The CDR3 sequence: CASSPSWGGTGNTIYF. CDR3 nucleotides: TGTGCCAGCAGCCCCAGTTGGGGGGGAACTGGAAACACCATATATTTT.